This is a list of T cell receptor beta chains from one sample in a study of blood T cell repertoires in COVID-19. Here immunoSEQ multiplex PCR was the method, and the copy in TCRdb shows in-frame clones only, minus some. The sample shows approximately 170,000 clones, approximately 82% of them seen only once. Material for sequencing was peripheral blood. The origin of the receptors is a woman aged 80 or over with active or convalescent COVID-19. Each CDR3 is given with its conserved first and last residue. A D gene is named only where the DNA matches it firmly. The size of a clone is reported for some rows only, either as once, few or many, or as a class for expanded clones.

clone size: .
J gene: TRBJ1-2
D gene: .
V gene: TRBV18
CDR3 DNA: TGTGCCAGCTCACCACCCGAGAGGTATGGCTACACCTTC
CDR3 protein: CASSPPERYGYTF

clone size: few
J gene: TRBJ2-1
D gene: .
V gene: TRBV5-5
CDR3 DNA: TGTGCCAGCAGCTGGGATTCGACAGGTTACAATGAGCAGTTCTTC
CDR3 protein: CASSWDSTGYNEQFF

clone size: .
J gene: TRBJ2-7
D gene: TRBD1
V gene: TRBV6-5
CDR3 DNA: TGTGCCAGCAGCCCCTCAGGGGACAGTTACGAGCAGTACTTC
CDR3 protein: CASSPSGDSYEQYF

clone size: .
J gene: TRBJ2-2
D gene: .
V gene: TRBV24-1
CDR3 DNA: TGTGCCACCAGAGGAATTACAGGGAACACCGGGGAGCTGTTTTTT
CDR3 protein: CATRGITGNTGELFF

clone size: .
J gene: TRBJ1-1
D gene: .
V gene: TRBV20-1
CDR3 DNA: TGCAGTGCGACTGGTGGCACTGAAGCTTTCTTT
CDR3 protein: CSATGGTEAFF

clone size: .
J gene: TRBJ2-1
D gene: TRBD2
V gene: TRBV16
CDR3 DNA: TGTGCCAGCAGCCAAATCGGCGGGGGGAAACACGATGAGCAGTTCTTC
CDR3 protein: CASSQIGGGKHDEQFF

clone size: .
J gene: TRBJ1-4
D gene: TRBD1
V gene: TRBV5-1
CDR3 DNA: TGCGCCAGCAGCTACCAGGGGGGTGGTGAAAAACTGTTTTTT
CDR3 protein: CASSYQGGGEKLFF

clone size: .
J gene: TRBJ1-2
D gene: .
V gene: TRBV27
CDR3 DNA: TGTGCCAGCAGTTTCAGGGGCCGATATGGCTACACCTTC
CDR3 protein: CASSFRGRYGYTF

clone size: .
J gene: TRBJ2-1
D gene: TRBD1
V gene: TRBV5-1
CDR3 DNA: TGCGCCAGCAGCTTGGGTCCCGGACAGGGGGACTATGAGCAGTTCTTC
CDR3 protein: CASSLGPGQGDYEQFF

clone size: few
J gene: TRBJ2-7
D gene: TRBD1
V gene: TRBV28
CDR3 DNA: TGTGCCAGCATTCCCCGGACAGGGCATGGGGAGCAGTACTTC
CDR3 protein: CASIPRTGHGEQYF

clone size: .
J gene: TRBJ2-3
D gene: TRBD2
V gene: TRBV28
CDR3 DNA: TGTGCCAGCAGTTTGCGAGCGGGAGTAGATACGCAGTATTTT
CDR3 protein: CASSLRAGVDTQYF

clone size: once
J gene: TRBJ2-3
D gene: TRBD1
V gene: TRBV30
CDR3 DNA: TGTGCCTGGAGCACGACAGGGTATGGGACAGATACGCAGTATTTT
CDR3 protein: CAWSTTGYGTDTQYF

clone size: .
J gene: TRBJ1-5
D gene: .
V gene: TRBV18
CDR3 DNA: TGTGCCAGCTCACTAACTCGACGACGGGATAGCAATCAGCCCCAGCATTTT
CDR3 protein: CASSLTRRRDSNQPQHF

clone size: .
J gene: TRBJ2-3
D gene: .
V gene: TRBV7-8
CDR3 DNA: TGTGCCAGCAGCAAGACAGGAGACGCAGATACGCAGTATTTT
CDR3 protein: CASSKTGDADTQYF

clone size: .
J gene: TRBJ1-2
D gene: TRBD1
V gene: TRBV6-5
CDR3 DNA: TGTGCCAGCAGTCGGACAGGGTTCTATGGCTACACCTTC
CDR3 protein: CASSRTGFYGYTF

clone size: .
J gene: TRBJ2-5
D gene: TRBD2
V gene: TRBV11-3
CDR3 DNA: TGTGCCAGCAGCCAAGGACTAGCGGGACAAGAGACCCAGTACTTC
CDR3 protein: CASSQGLAGQETQYF

clone size: .
J gene: TRBJ1-1
D gene: TRBD1
V gene: TRBV5-1
CDR3 DNA: TGCGCCAGCAGCTTGGCAGGGGGGAATGAAGCTTTCTTT
CDR3 protein: CASSLAGGNEAFF

clone size: .
J gene: TRBJ2-2
D gene: TRBD1
V gene: TRBV19
CDR3 DNA: TGTGCCAGTAGTATTAGGGGAGGACAGGGACCCGGGGAGCTGTTTTTT
CDR3 protein: CASSIRGGQGPGELFF

clone size: .
J gene: TRBJ1-5
D gene: TRBD1
V gene: TRBV4-1
CDR3 DNA: TGCGCCAGCAGCCCAACAGGACAGGAAAATAGCAATCAGCCCCAGCATTTT
CDR3 protein: CASSPTGQENSNQPQHF

clone size: .
J gene: TRBJ1-1
D gene: .
V gene: TRBV28
CDR3 DNA: TGTGCCAGCAGTATTACCGGGGGGGTGGGAACTGAAGCTTTCTTT
CDR3 protein: CASSITGGVGTEAFF

clone size: .
J gene: TRBJ1-2
D gene: TRBD1
V gene: TRBV18
CDR3 DNA: TGTGCCAGCTCCCCGTATAGGGGGCCTTTTGGCTACACCTTC
CDR3 protein: CASSPYRGPFGYTF

clone size: .
J gene: TRBJ2-1
D gene: TRBD2
V gene: TRBV9
CDR3 DNA: TGTGCCAGCAGCCTGGACCGGGCGGGAGGCTCCTACAATGAGCAGTTCTTC
CDR3 protein: CASSLDRAGGSYNEQFF

clone size: .
J gene: TRBJ2-3
D gene: TRBD2
V gene: TRBV6-2/TRBV6-3
CDR3 DNA: TGTGCCAGCAGTTACAGCGGGGGTAGCGGGAGGGCCGCAACAGATACGCAGTATTTT
CDR3 protein: CASSYSGGSGRAATDTQYF

clone size: .
J gene: TRBJ2-3
D gene: TRBD2
V gene: TRBV19
CDR3 DNA: TGTGCCAGTAGTGGAACCGGGACTAGCGGAGACGGGGCAGATACGCAGTATTTT
CDR3 protein: CASSGTGTSGDGADTQYF

clone size: .
J gene: TRBJ2-7
D gene: TRBD2
V gene: TRBV5-1
CDR3 DNA: TGCGCCAGCGCGGGGAATAGCGGGAGTTACGAGCAGTACTTC
CDR3 protein: CASAGNSGSYEQYF

clone size: once
J gene: TRBJ1-2
D gene: TRBD1
V gene: TRBV6-4
CDR3 DNA: TGTGCCAGTCGACAGGGGTATCGCTACACCTTC
CDR3 protein: CASRQGYRYTF

clone size: .
J gene: TRBJ1-1
D gene: .
V gene: TRBV21-1
CDR3 DNA: TGTGCCACCCTACAGGGGTGTGGGAACACTGAAGCTTTCTTT
CDR3 protein: CATLQGCGNTEAFF

clone size: .
J gene: TRBJ2-2
D gene: TRBD2
V gene: TRBV19
CDR3 DNA: TGTGCCAGTAACGATAGGACTAGCGGGACAAACACCGGGGAGCTGTTTTTT
CDR3 protein: CASNDRTSGTNTGELFF

clone size: .
J gene: TRBJ1-2
D gene: .
V gene: TRBV20-1
CDR3 DNA: TGCAGTGCTAGTGTCCTCGGCGGGTATGGCTACACCTTC
CDR3 protein: CSASVLGGYGYTF

clone size: .
J gene: TRBJ2-5
D gene: TRBD2
V gene: TRBV7-6
CDR3 DNA: TGTGCCAGCAGCCCGGGACTATCCACCCCCCAGTACTTC
CDR3 protein: CASSPGLSTPQYF

clone size: .
J gene: TRBJ2-1
D gene: .
V gene: TRBV18
CDR3 DNA: TGTGCCAGCTCACCACCGGGGGCAGGTAGTGGAGGTGAGCAGTTCTTC
CDR3 protein: CASSPPGAGSGGEQFF

clone size: .
J gene: TRBJ2-1
D gene: .
V gene: TRBV18
CDR3 DNA: TGTGCCAGCTCAACCCTAGAGGCTGAGCAGTTCTTC
CDR3 protein: CASSTLEAEQFF

clone size: .
J gene: TRBJ1-1
D gene: TRBD1
V gene: TRBV4-1
CDR3 DNA: TGCGCCAGCAGCCAAGATCCTACCGGGACAGCAGTCACTGAAGCTTTCTTT
CDR3 protein: CASSQDPTGTAVTEAFF

clone size: few
J gene: TRBJ2-3
D gene: .
V gene: TRBV5-1
CDR3 DNA: TGCGCCAGCAGCTTGTCCAGGGTAACTAGCACAGATACGCAGTATTTT
CDR3 protein: CASSLSRVTSTDTQYF

clone size: .
J gene: TRBJ1-6
D gene: .
V gene: TRBV5-1
CDR3 DNA: TGCGCCAGCAGCCCCCGGACAGATCGGTTAATAGGTTCACCCCTCCACTTT
CDR3 protein: CASSPRTDRLIGSPLHF